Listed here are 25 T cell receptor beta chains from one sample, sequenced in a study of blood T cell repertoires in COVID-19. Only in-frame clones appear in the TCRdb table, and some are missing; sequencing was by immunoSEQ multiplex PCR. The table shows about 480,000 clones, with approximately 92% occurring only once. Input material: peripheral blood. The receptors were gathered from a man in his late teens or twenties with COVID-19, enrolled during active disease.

The CDR3 sequence is CASSQPTYTQYF. In nucleotides, the CDR3 is TGTGCCAGCAGCCAGCCTACCTATACGCAGTATTTT. V is TRBV14 and J is TRBJ2-3; unclear D gene. The CDR3 is made up of 12 amino acids. V lost 3 bases, J lost 7 bases, and 8 bases lay in between. Germline V gene lookup returns CDR1 SGHDN and CDR2 FVKESK.

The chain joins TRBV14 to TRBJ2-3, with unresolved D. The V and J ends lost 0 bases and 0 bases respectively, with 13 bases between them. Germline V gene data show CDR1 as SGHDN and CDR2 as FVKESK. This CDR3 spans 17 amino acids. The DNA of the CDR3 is TGTGCCAGCAGCCAAGATTTGGCGGAAGCTAGCACAGATACGCAGTATTTT. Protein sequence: CASSQDLAEASTDTQYF. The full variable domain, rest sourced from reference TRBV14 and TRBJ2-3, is EAGVTQFPSHSVIEKGQTVTLRCDPISGHDNLYWYRRVMGKEIKFLLHFVKESKQDESGMPNNRFLAERTGGTYSTLKVQPAELEDSGVYFCASSQDLAEASTDTQYFGPGTRLTVL.

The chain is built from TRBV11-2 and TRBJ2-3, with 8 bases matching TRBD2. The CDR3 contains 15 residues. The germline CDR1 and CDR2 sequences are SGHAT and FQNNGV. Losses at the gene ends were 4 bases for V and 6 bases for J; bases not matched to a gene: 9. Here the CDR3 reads CASSSVRGARDTQYF. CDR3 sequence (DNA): TGTGCCAGCAGCTCGGTGCGGGGGGCCAGGGATACGCAGTATTTT.

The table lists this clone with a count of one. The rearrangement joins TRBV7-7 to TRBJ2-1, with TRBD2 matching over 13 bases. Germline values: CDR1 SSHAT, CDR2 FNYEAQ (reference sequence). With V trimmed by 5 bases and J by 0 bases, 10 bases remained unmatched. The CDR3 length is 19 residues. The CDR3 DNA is TGTGCCAGCAGCCCCCGACTAGCGGGGGGTTCGAGCTCCTACAATGAGCAGTTCTTC. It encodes CASSPRLAGGSSSYNEQFF.

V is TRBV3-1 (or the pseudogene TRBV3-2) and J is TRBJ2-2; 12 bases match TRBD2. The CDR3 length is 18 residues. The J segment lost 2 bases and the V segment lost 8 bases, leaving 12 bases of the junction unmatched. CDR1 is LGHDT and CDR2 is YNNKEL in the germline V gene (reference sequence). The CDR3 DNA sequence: TGTGCCAGCCGCACTAGCGGGGGGACAATCCCCAACACCGGGGAGCTGTTTTTT. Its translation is CASRTSGGTIPNTGELFF.

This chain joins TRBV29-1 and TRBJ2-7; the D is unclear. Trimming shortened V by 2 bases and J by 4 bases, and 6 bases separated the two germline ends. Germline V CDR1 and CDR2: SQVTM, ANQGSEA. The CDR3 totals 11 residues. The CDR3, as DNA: TGCAGCGTTGAAATTAAATACGAGCAGTACTTC. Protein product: CSVEIKYEQYF.

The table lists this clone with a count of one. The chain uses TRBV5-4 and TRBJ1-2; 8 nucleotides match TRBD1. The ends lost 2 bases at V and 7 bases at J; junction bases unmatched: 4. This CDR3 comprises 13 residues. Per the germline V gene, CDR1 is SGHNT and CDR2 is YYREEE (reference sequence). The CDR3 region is CASSFRGRSGYTF. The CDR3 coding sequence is TGTGCCAGCAGCTTCAGGGGGCGCTCTGGCTACACCTTC.

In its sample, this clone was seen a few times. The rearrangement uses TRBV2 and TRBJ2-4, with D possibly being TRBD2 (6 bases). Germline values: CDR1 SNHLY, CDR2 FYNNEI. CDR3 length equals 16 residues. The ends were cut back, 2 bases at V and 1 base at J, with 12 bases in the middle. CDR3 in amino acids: CASSEYASAAKNIQYF. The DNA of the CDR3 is TGTGCCAGCAGTGAATATGCTAGCGCGGCCAAAAACATTCAGTACTTC.

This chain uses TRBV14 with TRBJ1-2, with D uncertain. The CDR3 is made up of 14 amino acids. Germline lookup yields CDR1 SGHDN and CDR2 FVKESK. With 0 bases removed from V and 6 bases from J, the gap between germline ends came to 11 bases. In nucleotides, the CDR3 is TGTGCCAGCAGCCAAGATCTTTCCGCGAATGGCTACACCTTC. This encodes CASSQDLSANGYTF. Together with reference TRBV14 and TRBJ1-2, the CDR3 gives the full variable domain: EAGVTQFPSHSVIEKGQTVTLRCDPISGHDNLYWYRRVMGKEIKFLLHFVKESKQDESGMPNNRFLAERTGGTYSTLKVQPAELEDSGVYFCASSQDLSANGYTFGSGTRLTVV.

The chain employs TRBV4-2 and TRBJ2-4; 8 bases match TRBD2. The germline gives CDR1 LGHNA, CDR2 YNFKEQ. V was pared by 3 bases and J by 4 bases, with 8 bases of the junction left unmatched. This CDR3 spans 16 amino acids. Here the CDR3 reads CASSQQVAGGKNIQYF. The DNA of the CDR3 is TGTGCCAGCAGCCAGCAAGTCGCGGGGGGTAAAAACATTCAGTACTTC.

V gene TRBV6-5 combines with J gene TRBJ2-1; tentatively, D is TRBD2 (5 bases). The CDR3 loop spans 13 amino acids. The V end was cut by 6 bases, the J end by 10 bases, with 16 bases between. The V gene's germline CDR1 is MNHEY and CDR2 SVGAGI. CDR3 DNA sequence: TGTGCCAGCAGAACGCGGGCCGTAGGCGAGCAGTTCTTC. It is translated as CASRTRAVGEQFF.

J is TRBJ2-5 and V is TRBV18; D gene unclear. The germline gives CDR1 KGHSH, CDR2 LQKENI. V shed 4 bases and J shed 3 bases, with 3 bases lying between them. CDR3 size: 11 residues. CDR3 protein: CASSREETQYF. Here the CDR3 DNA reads TGTGCCAGCTCACGAGAAGAGACCCAGTACTTC.

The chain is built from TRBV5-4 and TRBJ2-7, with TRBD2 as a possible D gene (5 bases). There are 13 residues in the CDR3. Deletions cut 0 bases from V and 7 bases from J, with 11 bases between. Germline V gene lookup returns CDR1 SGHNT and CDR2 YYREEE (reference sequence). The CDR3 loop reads CASSLAGVAEQYF. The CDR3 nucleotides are TGTGCCAGCAGCTTGGCCGGGGTAGCAGAGCAGTACTTC.

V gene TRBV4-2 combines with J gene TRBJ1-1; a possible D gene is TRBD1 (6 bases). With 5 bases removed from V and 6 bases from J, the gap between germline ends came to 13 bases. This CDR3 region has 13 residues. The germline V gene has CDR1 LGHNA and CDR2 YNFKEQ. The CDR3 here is CASSSGVPAEAFF. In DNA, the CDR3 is TGTGCCAGCAGCTCAGGGGTGCCGGCTGAAGCTTTCTTT.

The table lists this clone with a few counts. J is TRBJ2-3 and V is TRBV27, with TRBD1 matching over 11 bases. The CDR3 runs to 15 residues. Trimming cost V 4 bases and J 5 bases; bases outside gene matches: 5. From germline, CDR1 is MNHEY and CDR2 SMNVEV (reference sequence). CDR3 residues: CASSSLGTGGDTQYF. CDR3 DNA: TGTGCCAGCAGTTCCTTAGGGACAGGGGGAGATACGCAGTATTTT.

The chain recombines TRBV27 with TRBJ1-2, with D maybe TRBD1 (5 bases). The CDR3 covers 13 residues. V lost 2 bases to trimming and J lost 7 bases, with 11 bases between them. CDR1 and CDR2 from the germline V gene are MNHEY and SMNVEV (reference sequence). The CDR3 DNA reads TGTGCCAGCAGTTTAGGGGGGGACCCTGGCTACACCTTC. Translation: CASSLGGDPGYTF.

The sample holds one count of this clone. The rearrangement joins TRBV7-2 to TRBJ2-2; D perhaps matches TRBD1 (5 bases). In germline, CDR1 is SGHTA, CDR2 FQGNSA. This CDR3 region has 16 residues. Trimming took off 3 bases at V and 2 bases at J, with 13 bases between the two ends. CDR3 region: CASSFSLTVNTGELFF. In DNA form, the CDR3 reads TGTGCCAGCAGCTTCAGTCTGACAGTCAACACCGGGGAGCTGTTTTTT.

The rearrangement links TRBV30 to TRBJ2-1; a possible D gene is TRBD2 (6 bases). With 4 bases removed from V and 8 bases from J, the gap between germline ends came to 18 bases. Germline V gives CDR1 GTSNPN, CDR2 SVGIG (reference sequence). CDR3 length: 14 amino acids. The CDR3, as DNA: TGTGCCTGGACCCGGGGTAGCGGAATATATGAGCAGTTCTTC. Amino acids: CAWTRGSGIYEQFF.

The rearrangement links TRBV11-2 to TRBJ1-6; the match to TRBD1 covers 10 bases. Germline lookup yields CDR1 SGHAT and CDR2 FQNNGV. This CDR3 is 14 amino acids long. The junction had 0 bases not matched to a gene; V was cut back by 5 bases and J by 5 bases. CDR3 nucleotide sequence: TGTGCCAGCAGCGGGACAGGGGATAATTCACCCCTCCACTTT. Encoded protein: CASSGTGDNSPLHF. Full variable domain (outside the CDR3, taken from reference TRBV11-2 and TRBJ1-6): EAGVAQSPRYKIIEKRQSVAFWCNPISGHATLYWYQQILGQGPKLLIQFQNNGVVDDSQLPKDRFSAERLKGVDSTLKIQPAKLEDSAVYLCASSGTGDNSPLHFGNGTRLTVT.

CDR3 in amino acids: CASSFYRGRGELFF. CDR3 sequence (DNA): TGTGCCAGCAGTTTTTACAGGGGGCGGGGGGAGCTGTTTTTT. V gene TRBV27 combines with J gene TRBJ2-2, with 9 bases that match TRBD1. V shed 3 bases, J shed 8 bases, and the junction held 4 bases outside the gene matches. The CDR3 spans 14 residues. Germline CDR1 and CDR2: MNHEY and SMNVEV (reference sequence).

CDR3 region: CASSQSNGAGLAGLNEQFF. The CDR3 bases are TGTGCCAGCAGCCAATCAAACGGCGCGGGACTAGCCGGTCTCAATGAGCAGTTCTTC. This rearrangement joins TRBV3-1 (or the pseudogene TRBV3-2) to TRBJ2-1; 9 nucleotides agree with TRBD2. Trimming removed 2 bases from V and 6 bases from J; junction bases left unmatched: 17. Germline V gene data show CDR1 as LGHDT and CDR2 as YNNKEL (reference sequence). CDR3 length equals 19 residues.

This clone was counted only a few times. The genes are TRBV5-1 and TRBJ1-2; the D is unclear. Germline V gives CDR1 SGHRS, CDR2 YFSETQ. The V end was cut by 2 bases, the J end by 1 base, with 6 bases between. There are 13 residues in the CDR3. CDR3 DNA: TGCGCCAGCAGCTTACAGATTAACTATGGCTACACCTTC. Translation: CASSLQINYGYTF. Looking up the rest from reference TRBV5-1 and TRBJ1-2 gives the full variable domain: KAGVTQTPRYLIKTRGQQVTLSCSPISGHRSVSWYQQTPGQGLQFLFEYFSETQRNKGNFPGRFSGRQFSNSRSEMNVSTLELGDSALYLCASSLQINYGYTFGSGTRLTVV.

The CDR3 DNA reads as TGTGCCAGCAGCCCGCAGACAGGGTATAATTCACCCCTCCACTTT. Amino acids: CASSPQTGYNSPLHF. The chain recombines TRBV7-2 with TRBJ1-6, with 7 nucleotides matching TRBD1. J lost 4 bases, V lost 5 bases, and 5 bases had no gene match. The germline V gene has CDR1 SGHTA and CDR2 FQGNSA. This CDR3 region has 15 residues.

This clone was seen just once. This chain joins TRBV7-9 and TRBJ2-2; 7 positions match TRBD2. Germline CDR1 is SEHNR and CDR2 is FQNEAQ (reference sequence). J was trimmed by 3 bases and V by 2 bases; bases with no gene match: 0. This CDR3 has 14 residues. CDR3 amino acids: CASSLLADTGELFF. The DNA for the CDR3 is TGTGCCAGCAGCTTACTAGCGGACACCGGGGAGCTGTTTTTT.

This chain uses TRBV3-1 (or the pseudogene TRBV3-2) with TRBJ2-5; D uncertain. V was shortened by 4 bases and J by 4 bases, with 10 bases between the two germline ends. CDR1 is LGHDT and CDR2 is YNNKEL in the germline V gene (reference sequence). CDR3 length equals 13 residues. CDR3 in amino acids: CASSRAPLETQYF. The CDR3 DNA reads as TGTGCCAGCAGCCGCGCCCCTTTAGAGACCCAGTACTTC.